This T cell receptor beta chain was sequenced in a study of cytomegalovirus exposure and HLA in healthy donors (dated by TCRdb to 2016 to 2017). Concerning the study at large: An earlier analysis of roughly 570 of the donors reported approximately 260 Gb of sequence data and 90 million to 120 million unique TCR beta sequences obtained from around 180 million T cells. Roughly 300 gigabases of sequencing data and tens of millions of unique TCR sequences were included in an early release covering around 650 HLA-typed donors. Of the approximately 400 genotyped donors, approximately 80% were placed in the genetic ancestry cluster associated with self-reported Caucasian donors. The aim of the study was to test whether cataloging public T cell receptors could identify signatures of past pathogen exposure. The study profiled the T cell repertoires of about 640 subjects by immunosequencing and related them to cytomegalovirus serostatus. In addition to the first cohort of 666 subjects, a separate validation cohort of 130 or so different subjects was used. High-throughput TCR immunosequencing, statistical association of individual TCRs with disease status, and machine learning were combined to predict cytomegalovirus infection status. In a later analysis, previously published TCR beta repertoires from some 640 donors were re-analyzed and high-resolution HLA genotyping was added so that TCR occurrence patterns could be studied. The later analysis used no new phenotypic data to find candidate immune exposures, relying instead on TCR beta sequences and their occurrence across donors. In an earlier analysis of around 540 of the donors, high-throughput TCR beta sequencing was used to judge whether each TCR beta V gene segment behaved as functional or pseudogenic. Donor age, sex, ethnicity and CMV serostatus were compiled alongside the repertoire data. A later genetic analysis used genome-wide SNP genotypes for about 60% of the 666 donors, treating that subset as a discovery cohort. All discovery cohort repertoires had been generated using a single sequencing platform. Class I and class II HLA loci were covered by the typing at four-digit resolution. The number of typed donors differed by locus: about 620-630 for A, B, C, DRB1 and DQB1; some 500 for DQA1; 606 for DPA1; and around 490 for DPB1. A few DR-DQ haplotypes were treated as single units for association and clustering because of strong linkage in the cohort. Among roughly 400 genotyped donors of the cohort, an average of about 240,000 unique TCR beta nucleotide sequences was sequenced per donor, of which about 19% were non-productive.

Findings and caveats that apply to the study as a whole: Presence/absence analyses assumed roughly uniform sequencing depth across donors, an assumption that may not hold. Most CMV-associated TCR beta chains appeared to be HLA-restricted in a later analysis, and the HLA associations seemed to be driven largely by CMV exposure. A later analysis associated approximately 17,000 TCR beta sequences with specific HLA alleles at a false discovery rate of 0.05. The study listed 164 TCR beta chains as associated with cytomegalovirus. Correlated functional status among segregating V segments might be attributable to linkage disequilibrium, but an unknown experimental factor could not be ruled out. A further reported finding was that TCR beta sequences accurately predicted the HLA-A and HLA-B alleles for most subjects in the first cohort. In a later genetic analysis, a missense DCLRE1C variant was associated with V-gene and J-gene trimming of TCR beta chains, and the association was replicated in an independent cohort. Immune exposure information for the cohort was limited to CMV serostatus. HLA typing was unavailable for some donors at each locus, so association tests used only the typed subset. In a later analysis, HLA-associated TCR beta chains were found to be more clonally expanded and to have lower generation probabilities than equally common non-associated chains. In vitro tests confirmed that a few of the cytomegalovirus-associated TCR beta chains recognize cytomegalovirus antigens. The classifier was reported to diagnose cytomegalovirus status with high specificity and sensitivity in both the original cohort and the validation cohort. While some public TCRs were present in many individuals, most TCR sequences turned up only very rarely across donors. A later genetic analysis reported fewer N-insertions in productive TCRs among donors in an Asian-associated ancestry cluster than the roughly 620-donor mean. A cluster of highly shared sequence variants was judged likely to represent a technical artifact of the sequencing pipeline. The authors suggested that the approach could potentially be generalized to other disease states and immunological phenotypes. Broadly in line with IMGT annotations, most TCR beta V segments showed up in productive rearrangements about 87% or about 30% of the time in an earlier analysis of around 550 of the donors. In this cohort, only TCR beta chains were sequenced, and detectable features were limited by the absence of alpha or paired-chain data. Seventeen rarely observed V segments, including chromosome 9 orphons, were excluded from the earlier analysis of 550 to 700 of the donors because counts were too low. A later analysis reported that several top co-occurrence clusters appeared linked to parvovirus B19, influenza, CMV and Epstein-Barr virus. Some IMGT-functional V segments, including TRBV6-2 and TRBV6-3, could not be told apart with the 87-base-pair reads, so those segments were excluded. Assigning TCR associations to individual alleles was difficult when HLA alleles, especially DR and DQ, strongly co-occurred. According to a later analysis, TCR association rates differed among HLA loci, with DRB1 alleles showing the most associated TCRs and HLA-C alleles showing the fewest.

Comment on this clone: It lacks a known antigen. Base qualities are not at hand, and no much larger clone is one base apart.

The protocol used for the library was the immunoSEQ multiplex PCR assay. The multiplex PCR relied on a mix of 60 forward primers for TCR Vbeta segments and 13 reverse primers for TCR Jbeta segments. The CDR3 region of rearranged TCR beta genes was amplified from genomic DNA by a multiplex PCR assay. On the Illumina HiSeq System, the amplified TCR beta libraries were sequenced as 87-base-pair reads. As for how the authors treated the data: In a later analysis, tens of millions of unique TCR beta chains were counted across the approximately 620 repertoires, and around 10 million of these chains were shared by at least two donors. Raw reads were error-corrected and collapsed into unique sequences by a nearest-neighbor algorithm in which closely related sequences were merged to remove PCR and sequencing errors. To assign V, D and J gene segments, CDR3 sequences were aligned to IMGT reference sequences. For a sequence to be retained, at least a six-nucleotide match to both a V gene segment and a J gene segment was required. A rearrangement counted as productive if the CDR3 had no stop codons and remained in frame with V and J, and every other rearrangement counted as non-productive. Following IMGT convention, CDR3 was defined as the stretch from the second conserved V-encoded cysteine up to the conserved J-encoded phenylalanine. The earlier analysis of approximately 500 of the donors excluded sequences that lacked an unambiguous match to a single V gene segment. An earlier analysis of fewer than 750 of the donors called V segments functional above 56.7% productive rearrangements and segregating when the between-donor standard deviation exceeded 5%. A statistical classification framework was built for diagnosing cytomegalovirus status from the catalog of TCR beta chain sequences. In a later analysis, V and J genes were assigned by comparing TCR nucleotide sequences against IMGT/GENE-DB human TR gene sequences. Using the TCRdist pipeline, a later analysis assigned CDR3 sequences along with most-parsimonious VDJ recombination scenarios. A later analysis defined each TCR beta chain by its CDR3 amino acid sequence plus V-gene family, and excluded reads lacking a unique V-gene family. In a later analysis, around 650 highly shared, low-generation-probability nucleotide sequences were removed to address suspected cross-contamination and a sequencing artifact. For each public chain, a later analysis derived a clonal expansion index from normalized ranks of inferred template counts within each repertoire. In a later analysis, generation probabilities were computed with a VDJ recombination model fitted to out-of-frame rearrangements, and the resulting probabilities were checked against IGoR. Hypergeometric tests were used in a later analysis to score TCR-TCR, TCR-HLA and TCR-CMV co-occurrence, with a repertoire-size bias correction applied to the TCR pairs. False discovery rates were estimated in a later analysis by permuting HLA or CMV assignments 20 times. A later analysis grouped co-occurring TCRs with DBSCAN, adding TCRdist sequence similarity when clustering within HLA-allele-positive subsets. For co-occurrence clustering, repertoires with fewer than 30,000 or more than 120,000 public chains were excluded, along with roughly 5 repertoires with anomalous nucleotide sharing. Imported from immuneACCESS, the table was reduced by TCRdb to in-frame sequences with V and J called. These copies leave out some clones; in studies compared against another copy, an unresolved V gene accounts for under half, and the cause of the remainder is not known. From that table come the V and J calls and clone size; the DNA was used to work out D and trimming. The sample has about 120,000 clones on record, roughly 14% of them singletons. The ten largest clones add up to 1.9% of the sample.

V sheds 0 bases and J sheds 4 bases, leaving 18 bases between their ends. The CDR3 sequence holds 16 residues, the cysteine and phenylalanine included. Of the read, only the CDR3 DNA is kept; its 48 bases are in frame from base 1. Based on the germline V gene (reference sequence), the CDR1 and CDR2 sequences are GTSNPN and SVGIG. The cohort comprised some 700 healthy bone marrow donors. At the time of sampling, every cohort member was nominally healthy, though immune exposures that went unrecorded were likely present. The donor was CMV seronegative and was included in the group of about 350 seronegative cohort members. A peripheral blood sample was collected from each donor, and TCR beta sequencing was performed on peripheral blood mononuclear cells. The Qiagen DNeasy Blood Extraction Kit was used to extract genomic DNA from the blood cell samples.

The source is a woman aged 18-29 years in good health and CMV-seronegative. Source material: PBMCs. Recombination connected TRBV30 to TRBJ1-1, and perhaps TRBD1 as D gene, on 6 matching bases. The DNA reads as follows: TGTGCCTGGAGTGTTCGGCAGGGGCCTCTTCCCACTGAAGCTTTCTTT. It translates as CAWSVRQGPLPTEAFF.